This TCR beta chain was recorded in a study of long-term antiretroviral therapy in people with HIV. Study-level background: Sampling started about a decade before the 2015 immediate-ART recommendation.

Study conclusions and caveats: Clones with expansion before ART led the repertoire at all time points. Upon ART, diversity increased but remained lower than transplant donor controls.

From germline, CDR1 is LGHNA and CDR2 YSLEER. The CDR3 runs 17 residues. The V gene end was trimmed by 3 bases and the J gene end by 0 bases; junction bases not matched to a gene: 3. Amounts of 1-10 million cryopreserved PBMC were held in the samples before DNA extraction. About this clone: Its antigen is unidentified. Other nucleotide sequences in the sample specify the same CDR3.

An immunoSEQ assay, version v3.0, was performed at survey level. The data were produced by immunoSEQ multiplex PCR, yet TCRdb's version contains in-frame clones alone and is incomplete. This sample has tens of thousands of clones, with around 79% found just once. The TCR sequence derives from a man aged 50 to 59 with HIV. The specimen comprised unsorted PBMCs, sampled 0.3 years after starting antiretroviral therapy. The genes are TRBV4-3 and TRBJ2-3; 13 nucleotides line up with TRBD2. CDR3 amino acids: CASSQGTSGISTDTQYF. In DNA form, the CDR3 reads TGCGCCAGCAGCCAGGGGACTAGCGGGATAAGCACAGATACGCAGTATTTT.